These 17 T cell receptor beta chains came from one sample sequenced in a study of cytomegalovirus exposure and HLA in healthy donors. PCR involved 60 Vbeta and 13 Jbeta primers. Clones were sequenced by immunoSEQ multiplex PCR, and TCRdb holds only the in-frame ones, with some missing. Of about 97,000 clones in the sample, around four fifths were seen once. Sequences were obtained from PBMCs. Receptors were obtained from a man in his forties in good health and CMV-seronegative.

This chain connects TRBV5-1 to TRBJ1-1; 7 bases align to TRBD1. CDR3 length: 14 residues. Trimming removed 4 bases from V and 3 bases from J; junction bases left unmatched: 6. Germline V gives CDR1 SGHRS, CDR2 YFSETQ. In DNA, the CDR3 is TGCGCCAGCAGCAATAGACAGGGTGACACTGAAGCTTTCTTT. This codes for CASSNRQGDTEAFF.

The chain is built from TRBV11-2 and TRBJ1-2; D call uncertain. The germline gives CDR1 SGHAT, CDR2 FQNNGV. This CDR3 region has 13 residues. Trimming pared 1 base from V and 3 bases from J, leaving 6 bases between. This chain's CDR3 is CASSLGPDYGYTF. CDR3 nucleotide sequence: TGTGCCAGCAGCTTAGGTCCAGACTATGGCTACACCTTC.

This clone was counted once. The chain links TRBV5-8 to TRBJ1-5; 8 bases agree with TRBD1. Germline assignment: CDR1 SGHTS and CDR2 YDEGEE. The CDR3 is 13 amino acids. Germline trimming cut 5 bases from V and 7 bases from J; bases unmatched to any gene: 5. The DNA for the CDR3 is TGTGCCAGCAGTCAGGGGGCAAGGCAGCCCCAGCATTTT. Translated: CASSQGARQPQHF. Based on the CDR3 plus reference TRBV5-8 and TRBJ1-5, the full variable domain is EAGVTQSPTHLIKTRGQQATLRCSPISGHTSVYWYQQALGLGLQFLLWYDEGEERNRGNFPPRFSGRQFPNYSSELNVNALELEDSALYLCASSQGARQPQHFGDGTRLSIL.

CDR3 loop: CSADDRVGTEAFF. The CDR3 nucleotides are TGCAGCGCTGACGACAGGGTGGGGACTGAAGCTTTCTTT. The chain joins TRBV29-1 to TRBJ1-1; TRBD1 agrees at 7 bases. The germline gives CDR1 SQVTM, CDR2 ANQGSEA. The V segment lost 7 bases and the J segment 5 bases; nucleotides outside the gene matches: 10. This CDR3 contains 13 residues. Full variable domain (remainder filled in from reference TRBV29-1 and TRBJ1-1): SAVISQKPSRDICQRGTSLTIQCQVDSQVTMMFWYRQQPGQSLTLIATANQGSEATYESGFVIDKFPISRPNLTFSTLTVSNMSPEDSSIYLCSADDRVGTEAFFGQGTRLTVV.

This sequence joins TRBV5-5 and TRBJ1-2; the match to TRBD1 covers 9 bases. This CDR3 has 16 amino acids. Germline V gives CDR1 SGHKS, CDR2 YYEKEE (reference sequence). V trimming: 3 bases; J trimming: 8 bases; junction bases outside the gene matches: 14. CDR3 nucleotides: TGTGCCAGCAGCTCCACAGGGGGCGCGGACCGTTACGGCTACACCTTC. This gives the protein CASSSTGGADRYGYTF.

The chain has TRBV27 and TRBJ2-3, with D perhaps matching TRBD2 (6 bases). Trimming cost V 6 bases and J 3 bases, with 22 bases left between them. The CDR3 is 17 residues long. Germline loops: CDR1 MNHEY, CDR2 SMNVEV (reference sequence). The CDR3 loop reads CASSRALNGRGTDTQYF. The CDR3 DNA reads TGTGCCAGCAGCCGAGCTCTGAATGGTCGGGGGACAGATACGCAGTATTTT.

In this sample, this clone turned up a few times. The chain employs TRBV13 and TRBJ1-4; no clear D gene. Trimming took off 5 bases at V and 7 bases at J, with 17 bases between the two ends. Germline V gene data show CDR1 as PRHDT and CDR2 as FYEKMQ (reference sequence). This CDR3 has 15 residues. The CDR3 spells CASSAAGAGGEKLFF. The CDR3 DNA follows: TGTGCCAGCAGCGCCGCGGGCGCCGGAGGTGAAAAACTGTTTTTT. Variable domain in full (rest from reference TRBV13 and TRBJ1-4): AAGVIQSPRHLIKEKRETATLKCYPIPRHDTVYWYQQGPGQDPQFLISFYEKMQSDKGSIPDRFSAQQFSDYHSELNMSSLELGDSALYFCASSAAGAGGEKLFFGSGTQLSVL.

The genes are TRBV5-5 and TRBJ1-2; D unresolved. CDR3 length: 13 amino acids. In germline, CDR1 is SGHKS, CDR2 YYEKEE (reference sequence). The ends were cut back, 0 bases at V and 6 bases at J, with 9 bases in the middle. The CDR3 here is CASSLAVIDGYTF. CDR3 sequence (DNA): TGTGCCAGCAGCTTGGCGGTTATAGATGGCTACACCTTC. Drawing the rest from reference TRBV5-5 and TRBJ1-2, the complete variable domain is DAGVTQSPTHLIKTRGQQVTLRCSPISGHKSVSWYQQVLGQGPQFIFQYYEKEERGRGNFPDRFSARQFPNYSSELNVNALLLGDSALYLCASSLAVIDGYTFGSGTRLTVV.

Notes on this clone: At one end the junction does not follow the germline gene, possibly because of a read error. The chain recombines TRBV7-9 with TRBJ1-1; 7 nucleotides align to TRBD1. Germline V lookup: CDR1 SEHNR, CDR2 FQNEAQ (reference sequence). The CDR3 has 12 residues. CDR3 DNA sequence: TGTTCCAGCCAACAGGGGATAACTGAAGCTTTCTTT. Protein: CSSQQGITEAFF.

This clone appeared a few times. In nucleotides, the CDR3 is TGTGCCAGCAGTCCCGGGACTAAGACGGATACGCAGTATTTT. It encodes CASSPGTKTDTQYF. V usage is TRBV6-5 and J usage is TRBJ2-3; 7 bases are a match to TRBD2. Germline assignment: CDR1 MNHEY and CDR2 SVGAGI. The CDR3 extends over 14 amino acids. The V gene end was trimmed by 5 bases and the J gene end by 6 bases; junction bases not matched to a gene: 8.

The gene calls are TRBV6-5 and TRBJ1-6; D may be TRBD1 (6 bases). V was clipped by 7 bases and J by 10 bases, with 17 bases between them. CDR1 MNHEY and CDR2 SVGAGI come from the germline V gene. The CDR3 runs to 14 residues. The DNA for the CDR3 is TGTGCCAGCACCTACAATCGGGGGGCCTCACCCCTCCACTTT. Amino acid sequence: CASTYNRGASPLHF.

This clone was counted a few times. This chain connects TRBV15 to TRBJ2-1; a weak D match, TRBD1 (5 bases). The CDR3 contains 13 residues. Germline V gene data show CDR1 as LNHNV and CDR2 as YYDKDF (reference sequence). The germline V and J ends were trimmed by 0 bases and 6 bases, with 6 bases remaining between them. CDR3 in amino acids: CATSRDQGNEQFF. CDR3 coding DNA: TGTGCCACCAGCAGAGATCAGGGCAATGAGCAGTTCTTC. Full variable domain (rest looked up from reference TRBV15 and TRBJ2-1): DAMVIQNPRYQVTQFGKPVTLSCSQTLNHNVMYWYQQKSSQAPKLLFHYYDKDFNNEADTPDNFQSRRPNTSFCFLDIRSPGLGDTAMYLCATSRDQGNEQFFGPGTRLTVL.

The table lists this clone with a few counts. The chain carries TRBV7-7 and TRBJ1-4, with a tentative D call TRBD1 (5 bases). CDR3 length: 15 residues. Between the trimmed V and J ends, which lost 7 bases and 8 bases, there was a span of 20 bases. CDR1 is SSHAT and CDR2 is FNYEAQ in the germline V gene (reference sequence). CDR3 in DNA: TGTGCCAGCATCTACCCCGTGCCAGGGTCCGAAAAACTGTTTTTT. This codes for CASIYPVPGSEKLFF.

This clone has just one count. The chain uses TRBV6-1 and TRBJ1-2; no firm D call. Germline V gene data show CDR1 as MNHNS and CDR2 as SASEGT. V shed 3 bases and J shed 4 bases, with 15 bases lying between them. CDR3 length equals 15 residues. CDR3 protein: CASSDRETRLYGYTF. Here the CDR3 DNA reads TGTGCCAGCAGTGACCGAGAGACGCGGCTCTATGGCTACACCTTC.

The chain recombines TRBV6-6 with TRBJ1-3; 10 bases align to TRBD1. The CDR3 is 14 amino acids. Trimming cost V 0 bases and J 10 bases; bases outside gene matches: 3. The V gene's germline CDR1 is MNHNY and CDR2 SVGAGI (reference sequence). For the CDR3, the DNA is TGTGCCAGCAGTTACTCGGACAGGGGGGCAACCATATATTTT. Protein sequence: CASSYSDRGATIYF.

This rearrangement joins TRBV7-6 to TRBJ1-5; D is unclear. Germline V gene lookup returns CDR1 SGHVS and CDR2 FNYEAQ. The CDR3 runs 15 residues. The germline V and J ends were trimmed by 6 bases and 1 base, with 13 bases remaining between them. CDR3 sequence (DNA): TGTGCCAGCAGTCAACAGAGCGGAAGCAATCAGCCCCAGCATTTT. Residues: CASSQQSGSNQPQHF.

In its sample, this clone was seen a few times. The chain carries TRBV19 and TRBJ1-1; no firm D call. The germline gives CDR1 LNHDA, CDR2 SQIVND (reference sequence). The CDR3 loop spans 13 amino acids. Trimming removed 5 bases from V and 2 bases from J, with 9 bases in between. Written as DNA, the CDR3 is TGTGCCAGTAGTTCCACGGGAAACACTGAAGCTTTCTTT. Protein product: CASSSTGNTEAFF.